One T cell receptor beta chain is described in this entry. This sample was included in a study of blood T cell repertoires in COVID-19. Study-wide context: The samples span acute and convalescent COVID-19 from the United States, Italy and Spain.

Original processing notes: Amplification with reference gene primers provided the estimates of nucleated cell counts. The table came from immunoSEQ multiplex PCR; TCRdb's copy has only in-frame clones and leaves some out. The V and J calls and clone size come from that table; D and trimming were worked out from the DNA. Found here are roughly 200,000 clones, around 88% of them singletons; the top ten hold more than 6.5%. V dropped 3 bases and J dropped 0 bases, with 8 bases sitting between them. Per germline, CDR1 KGHDR and CDR2 SFDVKD. This CDR3 has 16 amino acids. This rearrangement joins TRBV24-1 to TRBJ1-6; no clear D. Sequencing input: peripheral blood. This receptor was taken from a man in his forties with active or convalescent COVID-19. CDR3 sequence: CATSDGSSSYNSPLHF. The DNA of the CDR3 is TGTGCCACCAGTGATGGGTCTAGCTCCTATAATTCACCCCTCCACTTT.